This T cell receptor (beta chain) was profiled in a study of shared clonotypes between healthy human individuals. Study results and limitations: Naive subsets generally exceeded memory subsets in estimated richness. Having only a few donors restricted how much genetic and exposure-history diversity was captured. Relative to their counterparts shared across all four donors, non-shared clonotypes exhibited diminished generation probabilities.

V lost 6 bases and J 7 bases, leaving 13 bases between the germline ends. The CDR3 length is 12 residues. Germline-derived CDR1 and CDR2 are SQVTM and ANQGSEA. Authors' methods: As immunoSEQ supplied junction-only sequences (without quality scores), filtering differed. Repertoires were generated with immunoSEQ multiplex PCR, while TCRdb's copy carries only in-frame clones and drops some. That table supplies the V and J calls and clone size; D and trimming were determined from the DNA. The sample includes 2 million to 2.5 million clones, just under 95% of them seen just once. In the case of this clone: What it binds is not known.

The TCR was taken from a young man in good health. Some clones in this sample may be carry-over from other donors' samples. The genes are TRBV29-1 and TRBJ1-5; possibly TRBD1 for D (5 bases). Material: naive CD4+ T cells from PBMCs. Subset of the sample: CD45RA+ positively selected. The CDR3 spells CSVSMEGQPQHF. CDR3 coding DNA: TGCAGCGTCTCAATGGAGGGGCAGCCCCAGCATTTT.